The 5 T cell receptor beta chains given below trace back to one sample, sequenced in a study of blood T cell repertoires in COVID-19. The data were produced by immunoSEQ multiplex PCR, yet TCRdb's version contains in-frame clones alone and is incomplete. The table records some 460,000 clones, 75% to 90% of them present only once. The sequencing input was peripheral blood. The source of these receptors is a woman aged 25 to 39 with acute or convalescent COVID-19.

CDR3 sequence reads: CASRPQVAYEQYF. CDR3 nucleotides: TGTGCCAGCAGGCCGCAGGTAGCCTACGAGCAGTACTTC. V usage is TRBV2 and J usage is TRBJ2-7; D gene ambiguous. Germline V CDR1 and CDR2: SNHLY, FYNNEI. CDR3 length: 13 residues. Trimming took 6 bases from V and 2 from J, leaving 11 bases between them. Full variable domain (remainder filled in from reference TRBV2 and TRBJ2-7): EPEVTQTPSHQVTQMGQEVILRCVPISNHLYFYWYRQILGQKVEFLVSFYNNEISEKSEIFDDQFSVERPDGSNFTLKIRSTKLEDSAMYFCASRPQVAYEQYFGPGTRLTVT.

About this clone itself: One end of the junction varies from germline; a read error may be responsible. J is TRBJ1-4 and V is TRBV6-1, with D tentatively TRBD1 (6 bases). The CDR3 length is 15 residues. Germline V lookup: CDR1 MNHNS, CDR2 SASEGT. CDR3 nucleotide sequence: TGTGCCAGCAGCGAAGTAGGGGGAAGAGGAGAAAAACTGTTTTTT. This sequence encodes CASSEVGGRGEKLFF.

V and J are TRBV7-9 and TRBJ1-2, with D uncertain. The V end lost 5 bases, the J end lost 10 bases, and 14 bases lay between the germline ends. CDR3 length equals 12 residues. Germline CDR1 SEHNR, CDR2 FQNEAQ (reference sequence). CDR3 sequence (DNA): TGTGCCAGCAGCGTAGGATTGAGGGACTACACCTTC. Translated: CASSVGLRDYTF.

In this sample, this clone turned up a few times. CDR3 coding DNA: TGTGCCACCAGCAGAGGGTACCGGGGACTCGGGTCCGAGCAGTACTTC. Protein sequence: CATSRGYRGLGSEQYF. The J gene is TRBJ2-7, the V gene TRBV15, with D possibly matching TRBD2 (6 bases). The CDR3 covers 16 residues. Between the trimmed V and J ends, which lost 1 base and 6 bases, there was a span of 19 bases. CDR1 is LNHNV, CDR2 YYDKDF, per germline (reference sequence).

In DNA, the CDR3 is TGTGCCAGCAGCTTTCTAGCGGGGGGGCCCCCGGTGGAGACCCAGTACTTC. Protein product: CASSFLAGGPPVETQYF. The V gene is TRBV28, the J gene TRBJ2-5; 12 bases are shared with TRBD2. The CDR3 has 17 residues. The junction had 13 bases not matched to a gene; V was cut back by 6 bases and J by 5 bases. CDR1 is MDHEN and CDR2 is SYDVKM in the germline V gene.